This passage covers 18 T cell receptor beta chains from one sample sequenced in a study of blood T cell repertoires in COVID-19. This table comes from immunoSEQ multiplex PCR, and its TCRdb copy is limited to in-frame clones, with some not included. The sample holds fewer than 300,000 clones, approximately 82% seen once. Sequenced input: peripheral blood. The receptors derive from a woman between 18 and 29 years old with acute or convalescent COVID-19.

This chain uses TRBV18 with TRBJ1-2; D remains ambiguous. Germline V lookup: CDR1 KGHSH, CDR2 LQKENI. V was cut by 0 bases and J by 5 bases, with 7 bases left in between. This CDR3 contains 13 residues. The CDR3 region has the DNA TGTGCCAGCTCACCACCGGCAGATTATGGCTACACCTTC. Protein: CASSPPADYGYTF.

The chain carries TRBV19 and TRBJ2-4; possible D gene TRBD1, 6 bases. Between the trimmed V and J ends, which lost 8 bases and 0 bases, there was a span of 11 bases. Germline loops: CDR1 LNHDA, CDR2 SQIVND (reference sequence). The CDR3 is 14 residues long. The CDR3 DNA is TGTGCCAGTGTGGACAGCCTAGCCAAAAACATTCAGTACTTC. Protein product: CASVDSLAKNIQYF.

V gene TRBV11-2 combines with J gene TRBJ2-1; D is unclear. CDR3 length equals 11 residues. The ends were cut back, 1 base at V and 9 bases at J, with 4 bases in the middle. The germline gives CDR1 SGHAT, CDR2 FQNNGV. The CDR3 region is CASSLAGEQFF. In DNA, the CDR3 is TGTGCCAGCAGCTTAGCCGGTGAGCAGTTCTTC.

This clone appeared once. The chain has TRBV6-5 and TRBJ1-1, with 9 bases identical to TRBD1. Trimming at V came to 4 bases and at J to 8 bases, leaving 8 bases not matched to a gene. Germline V gene data show CDR1 as MNHEY and CDR2 as SVGAGI. The CDR3 consists of 14 residues. The CDR3 sequence is CASSSRLGTGEAFF. In nucleotides, the CDR3 is TGTGCCAGCAGTTCCCGACTCGGGACAGGGGAAGCTTTCTTT.

This sequence joins TRBV10-1 and TRBJ2-7, with 8 bases aligning to TRBD1. V trimming: 6 bases; J trimming: 4 bases; junction bases outside the gene matches: 5. From germline, CDR1 is WNHNN and CDR2 SYGVQD (reference sequence). This CDR3 has 13 residues. CDR3 protein: CASSRQGSYEQYF. The CDR3 region has the DNA TGCGCCAGCAGCAGACAGGGGAGTTACGAGCAGTACTTC.

The J gene is TRBJ2-1, the V gene TRBV20-1, with D possibly matching TRBD2 (5 bases). Looked up from germline, CDR1 is DFQATT and CDR2 is SNEGSKA (reference sequence). The V end was cut by 3 bases, the J end by 5 bases, with 5 bases between. The CDR3 is made up of 11 amino acids. CDR3 residues: CSASGNNEQFF. The CDR3 DNA reads as TGCAGTGCTAGCGGGAACAATGAGCAGTTCTTC.

This clone was detected only a few times. V is TRBV19 and J is TRBJ1-5; 9 bases agree with TRBD1. Germline CDR1 reads LNHDA; CDR2 reads SQIVND (reference sequence). The V gene end was trimmed by 5 bases and the J gene end by 1 base; junction bases not matched to a gene: 12. There are 18 residues in the CDR3. The CDR3 nucleotides read TGTGCCAGTAGTGGGTCCGGGACAGGGATTTGGAGCAATCAGCCCCAGCATTTT. Its protein is CASSGSGTGIWSNQPQHF.

The chain carries TRBV11-3 and TRBJ2-7, with D perhaps TRBD1 (5 bases). The length of the CDR3 is 15 residues. The germline CDR1 and CDR2 sequences are SGHNT and YENEEA. Trimming stripped 5 bases from V and 3 bases from J, with 17 bases between. DNA of the CDR3: TGTGCCAGCAGCGCGCGCCAGGGCAGAAACTACGAGCAGTACTTC. It specifies CASSARQGRNYEQYF.

V usage is TRBV7-9 and J usage is TRBJ2-7, with TRBD1 identical over 8 bases. The CDR3 sequence is 14 residues long. The V segment lost 5 bases and the J segment 6 bases; nucleotides outside the gene matches: 9. Per the germline V gene, CDR1 is SEHNR and CDR2 is FQNEAQ (reference sequence). In DNA form, the CDR3 reads TGTGCCAGCAGCCGGGGACAGGAGGTCGGCGAGCAGTACTTC. It yields the protein CASSRGQEVGEQYF.

The chain combines TRBV6-7 with TRBJ1-5, with 8 bases matching TRBD1. TRBV6-7 carries the ORF label, with uncertain function. V trimming: 2 bases; J trimming: 4 bases; junction bases outside the gene matches: 10. The CDR3 is made up of 17 amino acids. For the CDR3, the DNA is TGTGCCAGCAGTTACCGGTCGGACAGGGAGGTAAATCAGCCCCAGCATTTT. This encodes CASSYRSDREVNQPQHF.

The V gene is TRBV9, the J gene TRBJ1-4; 10 bases match TRBD1. The V gene's germline CDR1 is SGDLS and CDR2 YYNGEE. Trimming took 4 bases from V and 1 from J; bases not matched to a gene: 16. There are 20 residues in the CDR3. This CDR3 reads CASSPHPTGGRAGTNEKLFF. DNA of the CDR3: TGTGCCAGCAGCCCCCACCCGACAGGGGGCCGAGCAGGAACTAATGAAAAACTGTTTTTT.

The genes are TRBV19 and TRBJ1-2; 9 bases align to TRBD1. This CDR3 region has 14 residues. Trimming removed 6 bases from V and 5 bases from J; junction bases left unmatched: 7. From germline, CDR1 is LNHDA and CDR2 SQIVND (reference sequence). The CDR3 spells CASRGKDRGYGYTF. CDR3 nucleotides: TGTGCCAGTAGGGGAAAGGACAGGGGATATGGCTACACCTTC.

This clone was seen once. This chain links TRBV6-2 or TRBV6-3 with TRBJ2-1, with TRBD2 matching over 14 bases. CDR1 is MNHEY, CDR2 SVGEGT, per germline. V shed 5 bases, J shed 6 bases, and the junction held 3 bases outside the gene matches. The CDR3 totals 15 residues. The CDR3 nucleotides are TGTGCCAGCAGTCATGGGACTAGCGGGAGCAATGAGCAGTTCTTC. Its protein is CASSHGTSGSNEQFF.

With regard to this clone: The same CDR3 is also encoded by other DNA sequences in this sample. The chain combines TRBV11-2 with TRBJ2-7; 12 bases match TRBD1. The ends lost 2 bases at V and 1 base at J; junction bases unmatched: 3. Germline CDR1 is SGHAT and CDR2 is FQNNGV. This CDR3 region has 16 residues. CDR3 sequence reads: CASSLRGQGASYEQYF. CDR3 sequence (DNA): TGTGCCAGCAGCTTAAGGGGACAGGGGGCTTCCTACGAGCAGTACTTC.

The rearrangement links TRBV4-1 to TRBJ2-7, with TRBD1 identical over 11 bases. The CDR3 consists of 15 residues. The J segment lost 5 bases and the V segment lost 3 bases, leaving 6 bases of the junction unmatched. In germline, CDR1 is MGHRA, CDR2 YSYEKL. The CDR3 DNA is TGCGCCAGCAGCCAGCCGGGACAGGGGGGCGACGAGCAGTACTTC. Residues: CASSQPGQGGDEQYF.

CDR3 region: CASSLFGQARATNEQFF. The CDR3 DNA sequence: TGTGCCAGCAGCTTGTTCGGGCAGGCGAGGGCTACCAATGAGCAGTTCTTC. The rearrangement links TRBV5-8 to TRBJ2-1; a weak D match, TRBD2 (5 bases). This CDR3 region has 17 residues. Trimming shortened V by 1 base and J by 6 bases, and 20 bases separated the two germline ends. The germline V gene has CDR1 SGHTS and CDR2 YDEGEE.

V and J are TRBV5-4 and TRBJ2-3, with 9 bases lining up with TRBD1. J lost 0 bases, V lost 4 bases, and 6 bases had no gene match. The CDR3 contains 16 residues. Germline assignment: CDR1 SGHNT and CDR2 YYREEE (reference sequence). The CDR3 is CASSPQGATSTDTQYF. DNA for the CDR3: TGTGCCAGCAGCCCACAGGGGGCAACTAGCACAGATACGCAGTATTTT.

The V gene is TRBV6-1, the J gene TRBJ2-5, with 10 bases aligning to TRBD2. Germline CDR1 is MNHNS and CDR2 is SASEGT. V gave up 2 bases and J gave up 4 bases; unmatched junction bases: 16. This CDR3 is 19 amino acids long. DNA for the CDR3: TGTGCCAGCAGTGAATTTCGGCTAGCGGGAGCGGGGGAGGGAGAGACCCAGTACTTC. Protein product: CASSEFRLAGAGEGETQYF.